This passage covers 20 T cell receptor beta chains from one sample sequenced in a study of cytomegalovirus exposure and HLA in healthy donors. Here immunoSEQ multiplex PCR was the method, and the copy in TCRdb shows in-frame clones only, minus some. This table holds about 92,000 clones, about 93% found once. The sequenced sample was PBMCs. These receptor sequences come from a woman in her thirties in good health and CMV-seropositive.

The chain joins TRBV18 to TRBJ2-3; perhaps TRBD1 as D (6 bases). From germline, CDR1 is KGHSH and CDR2 LQKENI. The CDR3 has 16 residues. Trimming took 3 bases from V and 0 from J, leaving 13 bases between them. The CDR3 DNA is TGTGCCAGCTCACCGCCTAAGGGGGAGAGCACAGATACGCAGTATTTT. It codes for CASSPPKGESTDTQYF.

The V and J genes are TRBV11-2 and TRBJ1-2, with unresolved D. The CDR3 loop spans 13 amino acids. Between the trimmed V and J ends, which lost 5 bases and 4 bases, there was a span of 11 bases. CDR1 SGHAT and CDR2 FQNNGV come from the germline V gene. The CDR3 DNA reads TGTGCCAGCAGCCAACAGCAGTTCTATGGCTACACCTTC. It translates to CASSQQQFYGYTF.

The chain links TRBV6-5 to TRBJ2-3, with TRBD2 matching 8 bases. CDR3 length: 15 residues. Germline-derived CDR1 and CDR2 are MNHEY and SVGAGI. V was clipped by 6 bases and J by 2 bases; unmatched bases: 7. CDR3 coding DNA: TGTGCCAGCAGCGATGCGGGAGGCCCCACAGATACGCAGTATTTT. Translated: CASSDAGGPTDTQYF.

The V gene is TRBV28, the J gene TRBJ1-1; D is unresolved. With 5 bases removed from V and 1 base from J, the gap between germline ends came to 17 bases. The CDR3 is made up of 16 amino acids. CDR1 is MDHEN and CDR2 is SYDVKM in the germline V gene. CDR3 DNA sequence: TGTGCCAGCAGTCTATCTATACCGGGTTGGAACACTGAAGCTTTCTTT. Translation: CASSLSIPGWNTEAFF.

V gene TRBV5-4 combines with J gene TRBJ2-5, with no clear D. Germline-derived CDR1 and CDR2 are SGHNT and YYREEE (reference sequence). Trimming took off 0 bases at V and 7 bases at J, with 16 bases between the two ends. This CDR3 spans 15 amino acids. The CDR3 spells CASSLAAGPAGTQYF. The CDR3 DNA reads as TGTGCCAGCAGCTTGGCCGCTGGGCCCGCCGGGACCCAGTACTTC. Full variable domain (outside the CDR3, taken from reference TRBV5-4 and TRBJ2-5): ETGVTQSPTHLIKTRGQQVTLRCSSQSGHNTVSWYQQALGQGPQFIFQYYREEENGRGNFPPRFSGLQFPNYSSELNVNALELDDSALYLCASSLAAGPAGTQYFGPGTRLLVL.

This chain links TRBV11-2 with TRBJ2-7; D gene unclear. Germline V gene sequence: CDR1 SGHAT, CDR2 FQNNGV. Trimming stripped 6 bases from V and 5 bases from J, with 14 bases between. The CDR3 has 13 amino acids. Here the CDR3 reads CASSQVSWDEQYF. Written as DNA, the CDR3 is TGTGCCAGCAGTCAAGTTAGCTGGGACGAGCAGTACTTC.

This clone was picked up one time. V is TRBV27 and J is TRBJ2-1; maybe TRBD2 (6 bases). V was trimmed by 5 bases and J by 5 bases, leaving 16 bases between them. Looked up from germline, CDR1 is MNHEY and CDR2 is SMNVEV (reference sequence). The CDR3 contains 15 residues. The CDR3 nucleotides read TGTGCCAGCAGTATTAGCGGTAGGGAGAACAATGAGCAGTTCTTC. Translated: CASSISGRENNEQFF.

V and J are TRBV2 and TRBJ2-7; a possible D gene is TRBD2 (6 bases). CDR1 and CDR2 from the germline V gene are SNHLY and FYNNEI. Trimming removed 9 bases from V and 3 bases from J, with 9 bases in between. The CDR3 has 11 amino acids. The CDR3 DNA sequence: TGTGCCAGGGGTAGCGGCTACGAGCAGTACTTC. Its protein is CARGSGYEQYF.

The chain uses TRBV4-3 and TRBJ2-1; D is undetermined. CDR1 is LGHNA, CDR2 YSLEER, per germline. The CDR3 has 15 amino acids. Trimming shortened V by 6 bases and J by 2 bases, and 14 bases separated the two germline ends. CDR3 DNA: TGCGCCAGCAGTATGGAAGCGAACCCCTACAATGAGCAGTTCTTC. Protein: CASSMEANPYNEQFF.

The genes are TRBV11-2 and TRBJ2-2; 12 bases agree with TRBD2. V shed 0 bases, J shed 4 bases, and the junction held 6 bases outside the gene matches. The CDR3 totals 18 residues. CDR1 SGHAT and CDR2 FQNNGV come from the germline V gene. The CDR3 loop is CASSLEVLAGGVTGELFF. CDR3 in DNA: TGTGCCAGCAGCTTAGAAGTTCTAGCGGGAGGGGTCACCGGGGAGCTGTTTTTT.

The chain carries TRBV9 and TRBJ2-2; 8 bases agree with TRBD1. The CDR3 has 15 residues. After removal of 3 bases from V and 5 bases from J, the junction contained 6 bases not matched to a gene. Germline V gene lookup returns CDR1 SGDLS and CDR2 YYNGEE. The CDR3 nucleotides read TGTGCCAGCAGCGAGAGACAGGGGTTAACCGGGGAGCTGTTTTTT. The encoded protein is CASSERQGLTGELFF.

This clone occurred a few times. V gene TRBV28 combines with J gene TRBJ2-1, with D possibly being TRBD1 (7 bases). The CDR3 extends over 17 amino acids. Trimming cost V 5 bases and J 8 bases, with 25 bases left between them. Germline V gene data show CDR1 as MDHEN and CDR2 as SYDVKM. The chain's CDR3 is CASSPALGQAAGYEQFF. CDR3 bases: TGTGCCAGCAGTCCCGCCCTAGGACAGGCTGCGGGGTATGAGCAGTTCTTC. Combining the CDR3 with reference TRBV28 and TRBJ2-1 gives the whole variable domain DVKVTQSSRYLVKRTGEKVFLECVQDMDHENMFWYRQDPGLGLRLIYFSYDVKMKEKGDIPEGYSVSREKKERFSLILESASTNQTSMYLCASSPALGQAAGYEQFFGPGTRLTVL.

This chain joins TRBV15 and TRBJ1-2; 7 bases agree with TRBD1. The J segment lost 7 bases and the V segment lost 5 bases, leaving 7 bases of the junction unmatched. CDR3 length: 13 amino acids. CDR1 and CDR2 (germline): LNHNV, YYDKDF (reference sequence). CDR3 loop: CATSDLNRGGYTF. The CDR3 coding sequence is TGTGCCACCAGCGACCTCAACAGGGGTGGCTACACCTTC.

This rearrangement joins TRBV29-1 to TRBJ1-2, with 8 bases that match TRBD1. J gave up 5 bases and V 6 bases, and 5 bases lay outside the gene matches. This CDR3 is 12 amino acids long. Looked up from germline, CDR1 is SQVTM and CDR2 is ANQGSEA. The CDR3 region has the DNA TGCAGCGTCCAAGACAGGGGTTATGGCTACACCTTC. Translation gives CSVQDRGYGYTF.

The rearrangement links TRBV6-1 to TRBJ2-1; D possibly corresponds to TRBD2 (5 bases). V gave up 6 bases and J gave up 0 bases, with 12 bases separating them. The CDR3 contains 15 residues. CDR1 and CDR2 from the germline V gene are MNHNS and SASEGT. The CDR3 DNA reads TGTGCCAGCAGAGTTAGCGAGAGCTCCTACAATGAGCAGTTCTTC. It translates to CASRVSESSYNEQFF.

This chain connects TRBV30 to TRBJ2-7; D is unclear. CDR1 GTSNPN and CDR2 SVGIG come from the germline V gene (reference sequence). Trimming took off 2 bases at V and 0 bases at J, with 20 bases between the two ends. The CDR3 contains 17 residues. CDR3 DNA sequence: TGTGCCTGGAGTTCCTCCAAATTGACCCGGAGCTCCTACGAGCAGTACTTC. Residues: CAWSSSKLTRSSYEQYF.

The CDR3 region has the DNA TGTGCCAGCAGCTTAGCGGCGGGGAGCTCCTACGAGCAGTACTTC. Protein: CASSLAAGSSYEQYF. The rearrangement joins TRBV7-2 to TRBJ2-7; D may be TRBD2 (6 bases). The CDR3 is 15 amino acids. Germline CDR1 and CDR2: SGHTA and FQGNSA. Trimming cost V 0 bases and J 0 bases, with 9 bases left between them.

This clone was seen more than once but under ten times. V gene TRBV4-1 combines with J gene TRBJ2-1, with 9 bases lining up with TRBD2. With V trimmed by 4 bases and J by 8 bases, 9 bases remained unmatched. This CDR3 has 15 amino acids. Per germline, CDR1 MGHRA and CDR2 YSYEKL. This CDR3 reads CASSPSSGIMDEQFF. The CDR3 region has the DNA TGCGCCAGCAGCCCCTCTAGCGGGATAATGGATGAGCAGTTCTTC.

The chain recombines TRBV19 with TRBJ2-3; 10 bases agree with TRBD2. In germline, CDR1 is LNHDA, CDR2 SQIVND (reference sequence). This CDR3 comprises 14 residues. The V gene end was trimmed by 9 bases and the J gene end by 6 bases; junction bases not matched to a gene: 9. The chain's CDR3 is CARPLAGKPDTQYF. The CDR3 bases are TGTGCCAGACCACTAGCGGGAAAACCTGATACGCAGTATTTT.

The chain couples TRBV5-6 to TRBJ2-1, with TRBD2 identical over 13 bases. Trimming took 4 bases from V and 8 from J; bases not matched to a gene: 6. The CDR3 loop spans 15 amino acids. Germline assignment: CDR1 SGHDT and CDR2 YYEEEE. In DNA, the CDR3 is TGTGCCAGCAGCGGGGGGACTAGCGGGATCCATGAGCAGTTCTTC. It is translated as CASSGGTSGIHEQFF.